This T cell receptor beta chain was captured in a study of blood T cell repertoires in COVID-19. Profiled with immunoSEQ multiplex PCR; TCRdb holds only in-frame clones, not every one. Counted here are around 160,000 clones, approximately 86% occurring once; the ten biggest clones make up 3.5% to 4.5%. There are 9 residues in the CDR3. Germline V gene data show CDR1 as SQVTM and CDR2 as ANQGSEA. With 6 bases removed from V and 7 bases from J, the gap between germline ends came to 6 bases. V usage is TRBV29-1 and J usage is TRBJ1-2; D unclear. The origin of this receptor is a woman in her forties who had been exposed to COVID-19. Input material: PBMCs or T cells enriched from blood (not recorded which). CDR3 in DNA: TGCAGCGTCACCGGTGGCTACACCTTC. Translation gives CSVTGGYTF.